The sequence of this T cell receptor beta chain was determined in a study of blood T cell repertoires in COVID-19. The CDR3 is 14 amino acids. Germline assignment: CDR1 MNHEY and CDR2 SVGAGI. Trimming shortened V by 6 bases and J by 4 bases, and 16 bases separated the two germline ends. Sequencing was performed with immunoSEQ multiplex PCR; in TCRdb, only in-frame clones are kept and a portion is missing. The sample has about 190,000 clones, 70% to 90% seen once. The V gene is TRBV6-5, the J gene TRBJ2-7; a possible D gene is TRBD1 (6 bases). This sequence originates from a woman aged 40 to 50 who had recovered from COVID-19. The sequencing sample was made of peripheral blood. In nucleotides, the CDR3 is TGTGCCAGCAGCGTTATGGGGGCCGTTTACGAGCAGTACTTC. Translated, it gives CASSVMGAVYEQYF.